The 32 T cell receptor beta chains given below trace back to one sample, sequenced in a study of blood T cell repertoires in COVID-19. The table came from immunoSEQ multiplex PCR; TCRdb's copy has only in-frame clones and leaves some out. The profile shows roughly 120,000 clones, 70% to 80% of them singletons. The sequencing sample was made of peripheral blood. These receptors were obtained from a woman of 80 years or more with acute or convalescent COVID-19.

This chain joins TRBV9 and TRBJ1-2, with 8 bases lining up with TRBD1. This CDR3 has 13 residues. Germline V gene data show CDR1 as SGDLS and CDR2 as YYNGEE. V was pared by 3 bases and J by 4 bases, with 2 bases of the junction left unmatched. CDR3 in DNA: TGTGCCAGCAGCGGGACAGGGTCCTATGGCTACACCTTC. Its protein product is CASSGTGSYGYTF.

This chain links TRBV3-1 (or the pseudogene TRBV3-2) with TRBJ2-3, with 9 bases fitting TRBD1. The germline CDR1 and CDR2 sequences are LGHDT and YNNKEL (reference sequence). The ends lost 5 bases at V and 3 bases at J; junction bases unmatched: 9. This CDR3 region has 16 residues. Here the CDR3 DNA reads TGTGCCAGCAGCTATGGGACAGGGTCTAGAACAGATACGCAGTATTTT. Its protein product is CASSYGTGSRTDTQYF.

This clone was counted once. The chain links TRBV5-1 to TRBJ1-2; a possible D gene is TRBD1 (6 bases). Germline CDR1 and CDR2: SGHRS and YFSETQ. Trimming left V 4 bases short and J 4 bases short, with 17 bases between. The CDR3 runs to 15 residues. This chain's CDR3 is CASSKDSNNRYGYTF. CDR3 nucleotides: TGCGCCAGCAGCAAGGACAGTAATAACCGCTATGGCTACACCTTC.

This chain joins TRBV18 and TRBJ2-7; 7 bases agree with TRBD1. CDR3 size: 16 residues. CDR1 is KGHSH, CDR2 LQKENI, per germline. V dropped 6 bases and J dropped 0; count of bases not matched to a gene: 11. As DNA, the CDR3 is TGTGCCAGCTCGGCAACCCGGACAGGAATCTCCTACGAGCAGTACTTC. This sequence encodes CASSATRTGISYEQYF.

A single count supports this clone. The chain recombines TRBV19 with TRBJ2-1, with unresolved D. CDR1 is LNHDA and CDR2 is SQIVND in the germline V gene (reference sequence). Trimming left V 6 bases short and J 9 bases short, with 21 bases between. The CDR3 runs to 15 residues. The CDR3 DNA reads as TGTGCCAGTAGACCCTTAATCGGTGAGAGAGGTGAGCAGTTCTTC. Protein sequence: CASRPLIGERGEQFF. Based on the CDR3 plus reference TRBV19 and TRBJ2-1, the full variable domain is DGGITQSPKYLFRKEGQNVTLSCEQNLNHDAMYWYRQDPGQGLRLIYYSQIVNDFQKGDIAEGYSVSREKKESFPLTVTSAQKNPTAFYLCASRPLIGERGEQFFGPGTRLTVL.

This clone was counted only a few times. This chain links TRBV7-7 with TRBJ1-1, with D unresolved. Germline loops: CDR1 SSHAT, CDR2 FNYEAQ (reference sequence). The V end was cut by 5 bases, the J end by 0 bases, with 10 bases between. The CDR3 is 14 residues long. The CDR3 region is CASSQGRVNTEAFF. CDR3 nucleotides: TGTGCCAGCAGCCAAGGGCGGGTGAACACTGAAGCTTTCTTT.

This clone was recorded a few times. J is TRBJ1-2 and V is TRBV27, with D maybe TRBD1 (5 bases). Looked up from germline, CDR1 is MNHEY and CDR2 is SMNVEV (reference sequence). The CDR3 runs to 15 residues. Trimming stripped 5 bases from V and 4 bases from J, with 17 bases between. DNA of the CDR3: TGTGCCAGCAGTCTTATGGGCTTCGGGGGCTATGGCTACACCTTC. Amino acids: CASSLMGFGGYGYTF.

The genes are TRBV5-1 and TRBJ1-6; D ambiguous. Germline-derived CDR1 and CDR2 are SGHRS and YFSETQ. V lost 2 bases and J lost 0, with 12 bases in between. CDR3 length: 17 amino acids. CDR3 nucleotide sequence: TGCGCCAGCAGCTTTGGACTCCAAAGCTCCTATAATTCACCCCTCCACTTT. Encoded protein: CASSFGLQSSYNSPLHF.

This sequence joins TRBV3-1 (or the pseudogene TRBV3-2) and TRBJ1-5; 7 bases line up with TRBD1. The CDR3 is made up of 14 amino acids. Germline assignment: CDR1 LGHDT and CDR2 YNNKEL (reference sequence). V was pared by 4 bases and J by 7 bases, with 7 bases of the junction left unmatched. The CDR3 nucleotides are TGTGCCAGCAGCCCCCGACAGGGAAGGCAGCCCCAGCATTTT. The encoded protein is CASSPRQGRQPQHF.

In its sample, this clone was seen many times. CDR3 coding DNA: TGTGCCAGCAGCCCCGGGGGGGCGCCCACTGAAGCTTTCTTT. Translating it yields CASSPGGAPTEAFF. J is TRBJ1-1 and V is TRBV6-4; tentative D call: TRBD1 (6 bases). V was trimmed by 6 bases and J by 4 bases, leaving 15 bases between them. The V gene's germline CDR1 is MRHNA and CDR2 SNTAGT. The CDR3 runs to 14 residues.

The chain couples TRBV5-1 to TRBJ2-7; possible D gene TRBD1, 5 bases. This CDR3 has 13 residues. V gave up 0 bases and J gave up 3 bases, with 7 bases separating them. CDR1 and CDR2 from the germline V gene are SGHRS and YFSETQ. The CDR3 region is CASSLGTLYEQYF. Written as DNA, the CDR3 is TGCGCCAGCAGCTTGGGGACACTCTACGAGCAGTACTTC. The full variable domain, with the rest looked up from reference TRBV5-1 and TRBJ2-7, is KAGVTQTPRYLIKTRGQQVTLSCSPISGHRSVSWYQQTPGQGLQFLFEYFSETQRNKGNFPGRFSGRQFSNSRSEMNVSTLELGDSALYLCASSLGTLYEQYFGPGTRLTVT.

The rearrangement uses TRBV5-4 and TRBJ1-2, with D unclear. This CDR3 is built from 12 residues. Germline CDR1 is SGHNT and CDR2 is YYREEE (reference sequence). V lost 0 bases to trimming and J lost 8 bases, with 8 bases between them. The CDR3 DNA reads TGTGCCAGCAGCTTGGACGGTCGGGGCTACACCTTC. It yields the protein CASSLDGRGYTF.

The chain is built from TRBV7-3 and TRBJ2-5; a possible D gene is TRBD2 (6 bases). The CDR3 sequence is 13 residues long. V was clipped by 2 bases and J by 3 bases, with 7 bases between them. Germline V gene lookup returns CDR1 SGHTA and CDR2 FQGTGA. CDR3 in DNA: TGTGCCAGCAGCTTACAGCGGGAAGAGACCCAGTACTTC. The encoded protein is CASSLQREETQYF. The full variable domain, in which reference TRBV7-3 and TRBJ2-5 provide the parts outside the CDR3, is GAGVSQTPSNKVTEKGKYVELRCDPISGHTALYWYRQSLGQGPEFLIYFQGTGAADDSGLPNDRFFAVRPEGSVSTLKIQRTERGDSAVYLCASSLQREETQYFGPGTRLLVL.

This chain connects TRBV19 to TRBJ1-1; the match to TRBD1 covers 7 bases. This CDR3 has 16 amino acids. V trimming: 2 bases; J trimming: 4 bases; junction bases outside the gene matches: 10. Germline V gives CDR1 LNHDA, CDR2 SQIVND (reference sequence). CDR3 residues: CASSITPTGFGTEAFF. In nucleotides, the CDR3 is TGTGCCAGTAGTATAACGCCGACAGGGTTCGGCACTGAAGCTTTCTTT.

The chain employs TRBV2 and TRBJ2-4; possibly TRBD2 for D (5 bases). This CDR3 is built from 13 residues. Trimming cost V 10 bases and J 6 bases, with 16 bases left between them. Looked up from germline, CDR1 is SNHLY and CDR2 is FYNNEI. CDR3 in DNA: TGTGCCAACCGGGGATCCCCAACAAACATTCAGTACTTC. It yields the protein CANRGSPTNIQYF.

The V and J genes are TRBV5-1 and TRBJ1-1, with a possible D match to TRBD1 (6 bases). CDR1 is SGHRS and CDR2 is YFSETQ in the germline V gene. This CDR3 comprises 18 residues. Trimming cost V 4 bases and J 1 base, with 23 bases left between them. Written as DNA, the CDR3 is TGCGCCAGCAGCATGGGAGTTGGGGGGGCAAGACGGAACACTGAAGCTTTCTTT. The encoded protein is CASSMGVGGARRNTEAFF.

This clone showed up just once. The rearrangement uses TRBV5-1 and TRBJ2-1, with TRBD1 matching 8 bases. With 4 bases clipped from V and 8 bases from J, the junction kept 11 bases outside the gene matches. From germline, CDR1 is SGHRS and CDR2 YFSETQ. This CDR3 spans 15 amino acids. The CDR3 loop reads CASSGTGDLLHEQFF. Written as DNA, the CDR3 is TGCGCCAGCAGCGGGACAGGCGATTTACTGCATGAGCAGTTCTTC.

This clone appeared a few times. This rearrangement joins TRBV13 to TRBJ2-3; TRBD1 matches at 8 bases. The CDR3 extends over 14 amino acids. Germline V gene sequence: CDR1 PRHDT, CDR2 FYEKMQ (reference sequence). Trimming cost V 5 bases and J 4 bases; bases outside gene matches: 5. CDR3 in amino acids: CASSKQGGADTQYF. CDR3 coding DNA: TGTGCCAGCAGCAAACAGGGGGGCGCAGATACGCAGTATTTT.

The chain has TRBV3-1 (or the pseudogene TRBV3-2) and TRBJ2-5; no clear D gene. This CDR3 has 11 residues. In germline, CDR1 is LGHDT, CDR2 YNNKEL (reference sequence). With 2 bases removed from V and 4 bases from J, the gap between germline ends came to 2 bases. In DNA, the CDR3 is TGTGCCAGCAGCCAACTAGAGACCCAGTACTTC. Amino acid sequence: CASSQLETQYF.

This clone was counted once. The chain links TRBV7-2 to TRBJ1-2, with D tentatively TRBD1 (5 bases). This CDR3 region has 18 residues. The V and J ends lost 1 base and 1 base respectively, with 19 bases between them. Germline assignment: CDR1 SGHTA and CDR2 FQGNSA. This CDR3 reads CASSLVEGGPTDNYGYTF. CDR3 DNA sequence: TGTGCCAGCAGCTTAGTAGAGGGAGGACCGACAGATAACTATGGCTACACCTTC. Full variable domain (remainder filled in from reference TRBV7-2 and TRBJ1-2): GAGVSQSPSNKVTEKGKDVELRCDPISGHTALYWYRQSLGQGLEFLIYFQGNSAPDKSGLPSDRFSAERTGGSVSTLTIQRTQQEDSAVYLCASSLVEGGPTDNYGYTFGSGTRLTVV.

This clone was found a few times. The chain links TRBV2 to TRBJ2-1, with 7 bases identical to TRBD2. CDR3 size: 13 residues. CDR1 is SNHLY and CDR2 is FYNNEI in the germline V gene. After removal of 7 bases from V and 8 bases from J, the junction contained 8 bases not matched to a gene. CDR3 sequence: CASMRGGSYEQFF. The CDR3 DNA sequence: TGTGCCAGCATGAGGGGCGGGAGCTATGAGCAGTTCTTC.

As DNA, the CDR3 is TGTGCCAGCAGCTCGGGAGGGTTAAATTCACCCCTCCACTTT. Protein: CASSSGGLNSPLHF. The chain recombines TRBV7-9 with TRBJ1-6; D not resolved. CDR1 and CDR2 (germline): SEHNR, FQNEAQ (reference sequence). The CDR3 sequence is 14 residues long. With 4 bases removed from V and 7 bases from J, the gap between germline ends came to 11 bases.

The genes are TRBV5-1 and TRBJ2-3; 14 positions match TRBD2. The CDR3 is 18 amino acids. Germline CDR1 reads SGHRS; CDR2 reads YFSETQ. V lost 0 bases, J lost 2 bases, and 5 bases stayed unmatched. The CDR3 here is CASSLAGTSGSLTDTQYF. The CDR3 nucleotides are TGCGCCAGCAGCTTGGCTGGGACTAGCGGGAGTCTCACAGATACGCAGTATTTT. The full variable domain, rest sourced from reference TRBV5-1 and TRBJ2-3, is KAGVTQTPRYLIKTRGQQVTLSCSPISGHRSVSWYQQTPGQGLQFLFEYFSETQRNKGNFPGRFSGRQFSNSRSEMNVSTLELGDSALYLCASSLAGTSGSLTDTQYFGPGTRLTVL.

This sequence joins TRBV3-1 (or the pseudogene TRBV3-2) and TRBJ2-3; D possibly corresponds to TRBD2 (6 bases). The CDR3 is made up of 14 amino acids. V shed 0 bases and J shed 10 bases, with 14 bases lying between them. Germline CDR1 is LGHDT and CDR2 is YNNKEL (reference sequence). The CDR3 protein is CASSQDDGGQSQYF. CDR3 DNA sequence: TGTGCCAGCAGCCAAGACGACGGGGGTCAGTCGCAGTATTTT.

The chain employs TRBV7-9 and TRBJ2-3; TRBD1 agrees at 10 bases. Trimming cost V 5 bases and J 0 bases; bases outside gene matches: 5. Germline V gene sequence: CDR1 SEHNR, CDR2 FQNEAQ (reference sequence). The CDR3 contains 16 residues. The chain's CDR3 is CASSTRDRGSTDTQYF. For the CDR3, the DNA is TGTGCCAGCAGCACAAGGGACAGGGGAAGCACAGATACGCAGTATTTT.

This chain connects TRBV28 to TRBJ1-2; TRBD1 matches 8 bases. The CDR3 loop spans 13 amino acids. J gave up 8 bases and V 3 bases, and 5 bases lay outside the gene matches. The germline V gene encodes CDR1 MDHEN and CDR2 SYDVKM. The CDR3 is CASSFRTGSGYTF. CDR3 bases: TGTGCCAGCAGTTTTCGGACAGGGAGCGGCTACACCTTC.

This chain connects TRBV6-6 to TRBJ2-2; 7 nucleotides line up with TRBD1. This CDR3 is built from 16 residues. Per the germline V gene, CDR1 is MNHNY and CDR2 is SVGAGI (reference sequence). The trim removed 6 bases at V and 2 bases at J, leaving 9 bases unmatched. The CDR3 DNA is TGTGCCAGCAGGCCCACCGGGACAGACAACACCGGGGAGCTGTTTTTT. It encodes CASRPTGTDNTGELFF.

The J gene is TRBJ2-1, the V gene TRBV11-2; D is possibly TRBD2 (6 bases). The V gene lost 6 bases and the J gene lost 6 bases, with 9 bases spanning the gap. There are 12 residues in the CDR3. CDR1 SGHAT and CDR2 FQNNGV come from the germline V gene. The CDR3 DNA reads TGTGCCAGCAGTCAGACTAGCAATGAGCAGTTCTTC. This sequence encodes CASSQTSNEQFF.

The chain carries TRBV12-3 or TRBV12-4 and TRBJ2-2; D call uncertain. The CDR3 covers 12 residues. V lost 8 bases to trimming and J lost 7 bases, with 11 bases between them. This chain's CDR3 is CASGRNGGELFF. DNA for the CDR3: TGTGCCAGCGGTCGCAACGGCGGGGAGCTGTTTTTT.

A few counts support this clone. The genes are TRBV7-2 and TRBJ1-2, with D hard to call. Germline-derived CDR1 and CDR2 are SGHTA and FQGNSA. The V end lost 4 bases, the J end lost 7 bases, and 16 bases lay between the germline ends. The CDR3 runs to 14 residues. The CDR3: CASSSGAGSGGYTF. CDR3 coding DNA: TGTGCCAGCAGCTCAGGAGCGGGTTCGGGTGGCTACACCTTC. Supplemented by reference TRBV7-2 and TRBJ1-2, the full variable domain reads GAGVSQSPSNKVTEKGKDVELRCDPISGHTALYWYRQSLGQGLEFLIYFQGNSAPDKSGLPSDRFSAERTGGSVSTLTIQRTQQEDSAVYLCASSSGAGSGGYTFGSGTRLTVV.

This clone came up a few times. The V call is TRBV7-2, the J call TRBJ1-5, with D unclear. The CDR3 has 14 amino acids. CDR1 and CDR2 from the germline V gene are SGHTA and FQGNSA. V was cut by 5 bases and J by 7 bases, with 15 bases left in between. The CDR3 DNA sequence: TGTGCCAGCAGCCCAGCGGCTTCCCAGCAGCCCCAGCATTTT. It is translated as CASSPAASQQPQHF.

The genes are TRBV24-1 and TRBJ1-5; D not certain. Deletions cut 7 bases from V and 3 bases from J, with 21 bases between. From germline, CDR1 is KGHDR and CDR2 SFDVKD. The CDR3 spans 17 residues. The CDR3 spells CATRIENPDFYNQPQHF. The CDR3 DNA follows: TGTGCCACCAGGATAGAGAACCCGGACTTTTACAATCAGCCCCAGCATTTT.